This passage covers 6 T cell receptor beta chains from one sample sequenced in a study of sequential checkpoint blockade in melanoma (dated by TCRdb to 2018 to 2020). Library construction relied on the immunoSEQ multiplex PCR assay. TCRdb took over this immuneACCESS table, retaining in-frame rearrangements with V and J assigned. Such tables are incomplete; in checked studies, under half of the missing clones stem from an unresolved V gene, and the remainder is unexplained. The sample table records fewer than 3,500 clones; 20% to 25% of these occur just once. Clones ranked in the top ten supply around 16% of the sample. Explained via the paper, the treatment or condition label denotes: randomized to nivolumab then ipilimumab (arm A) or the reverse (arm B). This specimen was tumor tissue (inferred from file names), taken from a patient given nivolumab and ipilimumab in sequence. The receptors derive from a human patient with melanoma. Some clones in this sample may be carry-over from other donors' samples.

This chain links TRBV5-1 with TRBJ2-7, with 8 positions matching TRBD1. The V segment lost 4 bases and the J segment 4 bases; nucleotides outside the gene matches: 10. Germline V gives CDR1 SGHRS, CDR2 YFSETQ. The CDR3 is 15 residues long. This chain's CDR3 is CASSADRALRYEQYF. CDR3 in DNA: TGCGCCAGCAGCGCGGACAGGGCCCTCAGGTACGAGCAGTACTTC.

The chain links TRBV18 to TRBJ2-2; maybe TRBD2 (5 bases). Per germline, CDR1 KGHSH and CDR2 LQKENI. The ends were cut back, 0 bases at V and 5 bases at J, with 10 bases in the middle. The length of the CDR3 is 15 residues. The CDR3 DNA follows: TGTGCCAGCTCACCACCGGGCCGAGGGACCGGGGAGCTGTTTTTT. It specifies CASSPPGRGTGELFF.

The chain is built from TRBV6-8 and TRBJ1-2; the D is unclear. Trimming took 6 bases from V and 6 from J, leaving 17 bases between them. This CDR3 has 14 amino acids. CDR1 is MNHGY and CDR2 is SAAAGT in the germline V gene. The DNA of the CDR3 is TGTGCCAGCAGCCAACCGAGGGTAAGGGATGGCTACACCTTC. Translation: CASSQPRVRDGYTF.

This chain connects TRBV4-1 to TRBJ2-7, with a weak D call TRBD1 (7 bases). V lost 1 base and J lost 2, with 9 bases in between. The germline CDR1 and CDR2 sequences are MGHRA and YSYEKL. The CDR3 contains 14 residues. The CDR3 spells CASSQARGAYEQYF. DNA of the CDR3: TGCGCCAGCAGCCAAGCCAGGGGGGCCTACGAGCAGTACTTC.

V usage is TRBV5-1 and J usage is TRBJ1-1; 9 bases align to TRBD1. The CDR3 sequence is 14 residues long. The germline CDR1 and CDR2 sequences are SGHRS and YFSETQ. V lost 4 bases to trimming and J lost 4 bases; unmatched junction nucleotides: 5. This CDR3 reads CASSGQGWTTEAFF. The DNA for the CDR3 is TGCGCCAGCAGCGGACAGGGGTGGACCACTGAAGCTTTCTTT.

This clone was detected only a few times. The rearrangement joins TRBV28 to TRBJ1-5; possibly TRBD1 for D (5 bases). V was pared by 6 bases and J by 5 bases, with 14 bases between. The germline V gene encodes CDR1 MDHEN and CDR2 SYDVKM. This CDR3 has 14 amino acids. CDR3 DNA: TGTGCCAGCAGGGAGGTGAGACAGTATCAGCCCCAGCATTTT. Protein product: CASREVRQYQPQHF. Complete variable domain (other parts from reference TRBV28 and TRBJ1-5): DVKVTQSSRYLVKRTGEKVFLECVQDMDHENMFWYRQDPGLGLRLIYFSYDVKMKEKGDIPEGYSVSREKKERFSLILESASTNQTSMYLCASREVRQYQPQHFGDGTRLSIL.